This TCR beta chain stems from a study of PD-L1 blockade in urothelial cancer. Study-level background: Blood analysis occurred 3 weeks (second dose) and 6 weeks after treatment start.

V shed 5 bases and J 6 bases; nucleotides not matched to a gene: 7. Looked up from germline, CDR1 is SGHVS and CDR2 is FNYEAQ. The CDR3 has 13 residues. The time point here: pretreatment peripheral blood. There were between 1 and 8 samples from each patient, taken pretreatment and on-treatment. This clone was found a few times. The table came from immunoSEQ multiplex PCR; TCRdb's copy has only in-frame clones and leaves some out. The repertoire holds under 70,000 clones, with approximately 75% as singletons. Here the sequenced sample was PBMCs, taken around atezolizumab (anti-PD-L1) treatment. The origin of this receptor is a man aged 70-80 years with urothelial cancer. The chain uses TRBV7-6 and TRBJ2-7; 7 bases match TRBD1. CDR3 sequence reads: CASSVVQGREQYF. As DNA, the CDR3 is TGTGCCAGCAGCGTAGTACAGGGGCGCGAGCAGTACTTC.